Only a few counts were recorded for the clone carrying this T cell receptor (beta chain). These data are taken from a study of control samples from healthy donors and cancer patients. The ends were cut back, 0 bases at V and 4 bases at J, with 13 bases in the middle. Germline CDR1 is LGHNA and CDR2 is YSLEER. CDR3 length: 16 residues. Profiling relied on immunoSEQ multiplex PCR, and the TCRdb table lists in-frame clones only, not all of them. The table records about 70,000 clones, about four fifths of them present only once. V and J are TRBV4-3 and TRBJ1-3; TRBD1 might be the D (6 bases). This TCR came from a woman aged 50 to 60 with lung cancer. Sequenced sample: PBMCs. The CDR3 DNA follows: TGCGCCAGCAGCCAAGAATGGGGGCTTTCGGGAAACACCATATATTTT. The encoded protein is CASSQEWGLSGNTIYF.